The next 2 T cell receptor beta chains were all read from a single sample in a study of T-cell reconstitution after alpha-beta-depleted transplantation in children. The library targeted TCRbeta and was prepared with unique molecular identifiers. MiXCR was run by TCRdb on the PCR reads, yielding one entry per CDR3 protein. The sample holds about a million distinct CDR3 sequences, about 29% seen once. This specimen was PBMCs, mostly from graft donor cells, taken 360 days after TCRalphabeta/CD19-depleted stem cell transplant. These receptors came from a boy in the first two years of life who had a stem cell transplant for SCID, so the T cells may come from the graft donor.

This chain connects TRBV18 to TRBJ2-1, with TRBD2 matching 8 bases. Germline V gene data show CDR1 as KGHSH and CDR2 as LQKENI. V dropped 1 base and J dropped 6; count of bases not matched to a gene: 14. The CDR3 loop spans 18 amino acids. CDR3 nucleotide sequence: TGTGCCAGCTCACCACGCTTAGGGGCGACTAGCGAACGCAATGAGCAGTTCTTC. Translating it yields CASSPRLGATSERNEQFF.

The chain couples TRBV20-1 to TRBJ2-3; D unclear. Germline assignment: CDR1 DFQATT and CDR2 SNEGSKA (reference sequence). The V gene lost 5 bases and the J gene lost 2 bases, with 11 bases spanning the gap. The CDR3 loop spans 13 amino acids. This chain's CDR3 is CSAFGYDTDTQYF. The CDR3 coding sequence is TGCAGTGCTTTCGGATACGACACAGATACGCAGTATTTT.